The present entry profiles one T cell receptor (beta chain) with its context. CDR3 length equals 15 residues. CDR1 is SGHTA, CDR2 FQGNSA, per germline. V lost 5 bases and J lost 4; bases outside the gene matches: 6. The use of a sample-barcoded 5' primer and a J-beta primer mix characterized a second PCR of roughly 7 to 12 cycles. TCRdb processed the 5' RACE reads anew with MiXCR; each CDR3 protein has one entry. Seen here are 700,000 to 900,000 distinct CDR3 sequences, 40% to 65% observed once, and the top ten hold around 41%. The sample comes from a study of blood T cells in healthy people across ages.

V is TRBV7-2 and J is TRBJ1-3, with 9 bases matching TRBD1. Sequenced material: blood. This clonotype was obtained from a man of 80 years or more in good health. The CDR3 region is CASSRDRVSGNTIYF. The CDR3 nucleotides are TGTGCCAGCAGCCGGGACAGGGTGTCAGGAAACACCATATATTTT.